This is a list of T cell receptor beta chains from one sample in a study of identical twins. Via MiXCR, TCRdb re-called the 5' RACE reads, giving one row per CDR3 protein. The table shows around 470,000 distinct CDR3 sequences, with 11% to 15% occurring only once. These data were also reused for a study on yellow fever vaccine responses in identical twins.

Sequenced: CD4+ T cells sorted from blood. Every receptor here comes from a woman younger than 35 in good health. Each CDR3 is given with its conserved first and last residue. A D gene is named only where the DNA matches it firmly. Only some rows state a clone size, as once, few, many or a class for expanded clones.

abundance | j_gene | v_gene | d_gene | CDR3aa | CDR3nt
. | TRBJ2-7 | TRBV27 | . | CASSLKSSGGTVPYEQYF | TGTGCCAGCAGTTTAAAGTCCTCTGGGGGGACAGTCCCCTACGAGCAGTACTTC
few | TRBJ1-5 | TRBV2 | . | CASRPDEYQPQHF | TGTGCCAGCAGGCCAGACGAATATCAGCCCCAGCATTTT
. | TRBJ2-2 | TRBV29-1 | . | CSVRRGEGHTGELFF | TGCAGCGTTCGCAGGGGCGAGGGGCACACCGGGGAGCTGTTTTTT
few | TRBJ1-1 | TRBV5-4 | TRBD1 | CASSAQGFGYTEAFF | TGTGCCAGCAGCGCACAGGGGTTCGGTTACACTGAAGCTTTCTTT
. | TRBJ2-3 | TRBV10-3 | TRBD2 | CAISESLASGGVRTDTQYF | TGTGCCATCAGTGAGTCGCTTGCTAGCGGGGGGGTCCGCACAGATACGCAGTATTTT
. | TRBJ2-5 | TRBV3-1 | . | CASSLRWQETQYF | TGTGCCAGCAGCCTCCGGTGGCAAGAGACCCAGTACTTC
. | TRBJ1-6 | TRBV20-1 | . | CSASEGSSYNSPLHF | TGCAGTGCTAGCGAGGGGAGCTCCTATAATTCACCCCTCCACTTT
. | TRBJ1-1 | TRBV20-1 | . | CSAPWDTNTEAFF | TGCAGTGCTCCATGGGACACCAACACTGAAGCTTTCTTT
few | TRBJ2-2 | TRBV14 | . | CASSQSRTANTGELFF | TGTGCCAGCAGCCAGAGTCGGACGGCGAACACCGGGGAGCTGTTTTTT
. | TRBJ2-3 | TRBV4-3 | . | CASSQDLAPSTDTQYF | TGCGCCAGCAGCCAAGATCTCGCGCCTAGCACAGATACGCAGTATTTT
. | TRBJ1-3 | TRBV10-3 | . | CAISEVVGVSGNTIYF | TGTGCCATCAGTGAGGTTGTGGGGGTCTCTGGAAACACCATATATTTT
. | TRBJ2-3 | TRBV5-1 | . | CASSLVARYTDTQYF | TGCGCCAGCAGCTTGGTCGCCCGATACACAGATACGCAGTATTTT
few | TRBJ1-1 | TRBV7-9 | . | CASSLYFSGDTEAFF | TGTGCCAGCAGCCTATATTTTTCGGGGGACACTGAAGCTTTCTTT
. | TRBJ2-2 | TRBV24-1 | . | CATSDLAPRDTGELFF | TGTGCCACCAGTGATTTGGCCCCCCGGGACACCGGGGAGCTGTTTTTT
. | TRBJ2-5 | TRBV20-1 | . | CSVQLPGLETQYF | TGCAGTGTCCAACTCCCGGGACTAGAGACCCAGTACTTC
few | TRBJ2-3 | TRBV7-2 | TRBD1 | CASSPDRSRTQYF | TGTGCCAGCAGCCCGGACAGGAGTCGTACGCAGTATTTT
. | TRBJ2-7 | TRBV6-1 | . | CASAYQTGPYEQYF | TGTGCCAGCGCATACCAGACGGGGCCCTACGAGCAGTACTTC
few | TRBJ2-7 | TRBV2 | TRBD1 | CASRDRGAYEQYF | TGTGCCAGCAGGGACAGGGGCGCCTACGAGCAGTACTTC
few | TRBJ2-6 | TRBV9 | . | CASSVAVGLAGANVLTF | TGTGCCAGCAGCGTAGCTGTAGGGCTAGCGGGGGCCAACGTCCTGACTTTC
many | TRBJ2-3 | TRBV7-2 | TRBD2 | CASSIRSGGPSDTQYF | TGTGCCAGCAGCATTCGTAGCGGGGGGCCGTCGGATACGCAGTATTTT
few | TRBJ2-5 | TRBV11-2 | TRBD2 | CASSLVGSSGRIKETQYF | TGTGCCAGCAGCTTAGTTGGTTCTAGCGGGAGGATCAAAGAGACCCAGTACTTC
. | TRBJ2-1 | TRBV5-1 | TRBD1 | CASSLGAGGGTYNEQFF | TGCGCCAGCAGCTTGGGGGCAGGGGGCGGCACCTACAATGAGCAGTTCTTC
. | TRBJ2-1 | TRBV7-9 | . | CASSLGRGRYNEQFF | TGTGCCAGCAGCTTGGGGCGGGGACGATACAATGAGCAGTTCTTC
few | TRBJ1-3 | TRBV11-2 | . | CASSLEPGAGAGNTIYF | TGTGCCAGCAGCTTAGAACCAGGGGCAGGTGCAGGAAACACCATATATTTT
many | TRBJ2-7 | TRBV7-9 | TRBD1 | CASSNRDRAHEQYF | TGTGCCAGCAGCAACCGGGACAGGGCCCACGAGCAGTACTTC
few | TRBJ2-7 | TRBV6-5 | TRBD1 | CASSSPGQGIEQYF | TGTGCCAGCAGTTCCCCGGGACAGGGGATCGAGCAGTACTTC
. | TRBJ2-1 | TRBV5-1 | TRBD2 | CASSRTSGWAYNEQFF | TGCGCCAGCAGCCGGACTAGCGGGTGGGCCTACAATGAGCAGTTCTTC
few | TRBJ2-4 | TRBV3-1 | . | CASSQGNSRGQYF | TGTGCCAGCAGCCAAGGTAATAGTCGCGGGCAGTACTTC
. | TRBJ1-2 | TRBV25-1 | . | CASSAGLVYGYTF | TGTGCCAGCAGTGCGGGACTGGTCTATGGCTACACCTTC
. | TRBJ2-5 | TRBV18 | . | CASSPNEETQYF | TGTGCCAGCTCACCAAACGAAGAGACCCAGTACTTC
few | TRBJ2-1 | TRBV9 | . | CASSAQNYNEQFF | TGTGCCAGCAGCGCCCAAAACTACAATGAGCAGTTCTTC
many | TRBJ2-7 | TRBV28 | . | CASSLTDYEQYF | TGCGCCAGCAGCTTGACAGACTACGAGCAGTACTTC
. | TRBJ2-2 | TRBV9 | . | CASSVQQAKTGELFF | TGTGCCAGCAGCGTACAACAGGCGAAGACCGGGGAGCTGTTTTTT
few | TRBJ2-7 | TRBV12-3/TRBV12-4 | . | CASSLGSSAEQYF | TGTGCCAGCAGTTTAGGGTCTAGCGCCGAGCAGTACTTC
. | TRBJ2-5 | TRBV25-1 | . | CASSDPSVRETQYF | TGTGCCAGCAGTGATCCTTCTGTGCGAGAGACCCAGTACTTC
few | TRBJ2-5 | TRBV4-1 | . | CASSQVAIQGETQYF | TGCGCCAGCAGCCAAGTTGCGATTCAGGGGGAGACCCAGTACTTC
. | TRBJ2-7 | TRBV6-2/TRBV6-3 | . | CASSYSLRGPGTYEQYF | TGTGCCAGCAGTTACTCGTTAAGAGGTCCGGGGACCTACGAGCAGTACTTC